A selection of T cell receptor beta chains follows, all from one sample in a study of shared clonotypes between healthy human individuals. Libraries were prepared by immunoSEQ multiplex PCR; TCRdb keeps only in-frame clonotypes and omits some of them. Among over 1.5 million clones listed, about 98% were seen once. Source material: naive CD4+ T cells sorted from blood. These receptors came from a man aged 30 to 45 in good health. The CDR3 runs from the conserved cysteine through the conserved F or W.

j_call v_call cdr3_aa
TRBJ2-3 TRBV2 CASSGGLGAWSTDTQYF
TRBJ2-7 TRBV21-1 CASSKGDQRCSYEQYF
TRBJ2-5 TRBV11-2 CASSLEYRVQETQYF
TRBJ1-5 TRBV5-4 CASSANRNQPQHF
TRBJ1-1 TRBV18 CASSPGETGLNTEAFF
TRBJ1-1 TRBV10-3 CAAQAGSEAFF
TRBJ1-5 TRBV28 CASSQRGLSQPQHF
TRBJ2-1 TRBV9 CASSAPGLGYNEQFF
TRBJ2-1 TRBV11-2 CASSLARSGALVNEQFF
TRBJ2-7 TRBV15 CATSRDVSGYEQYF
TRBJ2-7 TRBV4-3 CASSQAVLRAGAVYEQYF
TRBJ1-1 TRBV7-9 CASFRNTEAFF
TRBJ1-5 TRBV28 CASSLYRGGQPQHF
TRBJ2-7 TRBV5-1 CASILNSGSTYEQYF
TRBJ2-2 TRBV2 CASRAIPGTENTGELFF
TRBJ2-3 TRBV10-3 CAISATSGTDTQYF
TRBJ2-5 TRBV5-1 CASSLVTSQETQYF
TRBJ2-5 TRBV10-3 CATKGVLETQYF
TRBJ2-5 TRBV11-3 CASSLGAGAETQYF
TRBJ2-2 TRBV9 CASSVVGQAPGELFF
TRBJ2-1 TRBV19 CASSSGLSGAYNEQFF
TRBJ2-1 TRBV6-1 CATHSGRNEQFF
TRBJ2-7 TRBV2 CASTGVGEQYF
TRBJ2-1 TRBV10-1 CASSDRTGQIYNEQFF
TRBJ2-7 TRBV7-2 CASSFADWSSYEQYF
TRBJ2-1 TRBV4-1 CASSQAGLEANEQFF
TRBJ1-2 TRBV19 CASSIGGTPGDYGYTF
TRBJ1-2 TRBV2 CASSTGGSGYTF
TRBJ1-5 TRBV27 CASSLSQPQHF
TRBJ1-4 TRBV15 CATSRPPPTNEKLFF
TRBJ2-7 TRBV6-1 CASSALVGAGEQYF
TRBJ2-3 TRBV7-2 CASSFDRGTDTQYF
TRBJ1-1 TRBV15 CATSRIMNTEAFF
TRBJ2-3 TRBV5-6 CASSLSPTSTDTQYF
TRBJ1-1 TRBV27 CASTGQGSAFF
TRBJ2-3 TRBV5-4 CASGHTYTDTQYF
TRBJ1-5 TRBV11-2 CASSLDSGGRQPQHF